What follows describes a single T cell receptor beta chain. The antigen is unknown. The table came from immunoSEQ multiplex PCR; TCRdb's copy has only in-frame clones and leaves some out. This table has tens of thousands of clones, about 85% appearing once. The sample originates from a study of a mutant IDH1 vaccine in newly diagnosed glioma. Study overall: Patients came in for eight vaccinations, in weeks 1, 3, 5, 7, 11, 15, 19 and 23. Vaccinations were initiated 4-6 weeks following radiotherapy alone, or were given together with temozolomide cycles. Treated patients, averaging 40.4 years, were roughly 62% male and approximately 38% female.

The time point was: week 23, last vaccination. Each dose delivered 300 ug of mutant IDH1 20-mer peptide subcutaneously with imiquimod. CDR3 length: 18 amino acids. Germline lookup yields CDR1 MGHRA and CDR2 YSYEKL. V dropped 4 bases and J dropped 2 bases, with 23 bases sitting between them. Overall study findings and caveats: Detectable vaccine-induced immune responses arose in roughly 93% of patients.

The source was PBMCs, collected from a glioma patient whose treatment included an IDH1 peptide vaccine. The sequence was obtained from a young woman with glioma. The rearrangement uses TRBV4-1 and TRBJ1-1; D perhaps matches TRBD1 (5 bases). The CDR3 is CASSPLFPQGGLNTEAFF. CDR3 sequence (DNA): TGCGCCAGCAGCCCCTTATTTCCGCAGGGAGGACTTAACACTGAAGCTTTCTTT.